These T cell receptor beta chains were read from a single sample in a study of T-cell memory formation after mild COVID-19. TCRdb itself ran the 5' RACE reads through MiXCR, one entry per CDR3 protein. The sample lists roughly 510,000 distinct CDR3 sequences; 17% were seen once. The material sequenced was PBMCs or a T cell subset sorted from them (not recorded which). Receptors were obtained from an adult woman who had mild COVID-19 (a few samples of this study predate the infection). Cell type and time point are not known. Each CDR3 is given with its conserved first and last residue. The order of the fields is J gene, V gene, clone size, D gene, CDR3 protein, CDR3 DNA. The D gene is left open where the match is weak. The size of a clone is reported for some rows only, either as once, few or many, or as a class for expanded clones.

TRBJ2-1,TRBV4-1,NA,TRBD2,CASSQLWGRGGPNEQFF,TGCGCCAGCAGCCAGCTATGGGGGCGGGGGGGCCCGAATGAGCAGTTCTTC
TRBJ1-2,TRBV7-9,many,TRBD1,CASSPGTGKNYGYTF,TGTGCCAGCAGCCCGGGGACAGGAAAGAACTATGGCTACACCTTC
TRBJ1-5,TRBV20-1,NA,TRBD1,CSARAPGGQPQHF,TGCAGTGCTAGAGCGCCAGGGGGGCAGCCCCAGCATTTT
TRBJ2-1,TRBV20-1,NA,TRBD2,CSATLAGAEQFF,TGCAGTGCTACACTAGCGGGAGCTGAGCAGTTCTTC
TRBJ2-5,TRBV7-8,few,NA,CASSPVRGFETQYF,TGTGCCAGCAGCCCAGTCCGGGGGTTCGAGACCCAGTACTTC
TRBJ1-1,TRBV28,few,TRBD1,CASGFGDSLWGGAFF,TGTGCCAGCGGTTTCGGGGACAGCCTCTGGGGGGGAGCTTTCTTT
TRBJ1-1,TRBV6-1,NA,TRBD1,CASTGTGTRTEAFF,TGTGCCAGCACTGGGACAGGGACTAGGACTGAAGCTTTCTTT
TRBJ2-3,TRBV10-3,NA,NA,CAISVLALGSDTQYF,TGTGCCATCAGCGTACTCGCCCTGGGGTCGGATACGCAGTATTTT
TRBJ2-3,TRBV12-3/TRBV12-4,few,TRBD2,CASILGLAGPTDTQYF,TGTGCCAGCATCCTCGGACTAGCGGGGCCCACAGATACGCAGTATTTT
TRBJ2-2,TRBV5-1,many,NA,CASSLEAGPNTGELFF,TGCGCCAGCAGCTTGGAGGCAGGTCCGAACACCGGGGAGCTGTTTTTT
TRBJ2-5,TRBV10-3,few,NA,CAISDPGYGTQYF,TGTGCCATCAGTGACCCGGGCTACGGGACCCAGTACTTC
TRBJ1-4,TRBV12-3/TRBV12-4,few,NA,CASTQGRGKEKLFF,TGTGCCAGCACTCAGGGGAGGGGTAAGGAAAAACTGTTTTTT
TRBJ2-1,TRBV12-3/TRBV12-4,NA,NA,CASSSSGSWSEQFF,NA
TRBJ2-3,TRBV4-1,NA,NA,CASSQEYRGADTQYF,TGCGCCAGCAGCCAAGAGTACAGAGGGGCAGATACGCAGTATTTT
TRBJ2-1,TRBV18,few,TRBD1,CASSPARTGSNEQFF,TGTGCCAGCTCACCAGCCCGGACAGGGAGTAATGAGCAGTTCTTC
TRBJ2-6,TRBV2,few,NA,CASSDVVSGANVLTF,TGTGCCAGCAGTGACGTGGTCTCTGGGGCCAACGTCCTGACTTTC
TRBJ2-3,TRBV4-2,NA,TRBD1,CASSQGRDSSTDTQYF,TGTGCCAGCAGCCAAGGAAGGGACAGCAGCACAGATACGCAGTATTTT
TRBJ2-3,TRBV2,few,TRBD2,CASSERGVAQYF,TGTGCCAGCAGTGAACGGGGGGTTGCGCAGTATTTT
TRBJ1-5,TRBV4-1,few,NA,CASSQDRGAGPQHF,TGCGCCAGCAGCCAAGATCGGGGCGCGGGGCCCCAGCATTTT
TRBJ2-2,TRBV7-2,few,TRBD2,CASSFTSGGGNTGELFF,TGTGCCAGCAGCTTTACTAGCGGGGGGGGGAACACCGGGGAGCTGTTTTTT
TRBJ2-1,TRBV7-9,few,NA,CASSLGSGEGFF,TGTGCCAGCAGCTTAGGATCAGGGGAGGGGTTCTTC
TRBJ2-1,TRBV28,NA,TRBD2,CASSWDSASGLAGTGNEQLF,TGTGCCAGCAGTTGGGACAGTGCGTCGGGACTAGCGGGAACGGGGAATGAGCAGTTATTC
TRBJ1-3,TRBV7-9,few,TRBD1,CASSLGGGGNTIYF,TGTGCCAGCAGCTTGGGAGGGGGCGGAAACACCATATATTTT
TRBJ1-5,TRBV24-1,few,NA,CATSDHKGGSNQPQHF,TGTGCCACCAGTGACCATAAAGGGGGGAGCAATCAGCCCCAGCATTTT
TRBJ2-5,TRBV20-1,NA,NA,CRVSGQETQYF,TGCAGGGTCAGCGGACAAGAGACCCAGTACTTC
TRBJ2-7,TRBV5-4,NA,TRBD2,CASSLLTAPSGVYEQYF,TGTGCCAGCAGCCTGTTAACCGCCCCTAGCGGGGTTTACGAGCAGTACTTC
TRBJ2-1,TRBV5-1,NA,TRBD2,CASERAGGPYNEQFF,TGCGCCAGCGAAAGAGCGGGAGGGCCCTACAATGAGCAGTTCTTC
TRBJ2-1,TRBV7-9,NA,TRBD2,CASSAQLAGLYNEQFF,TGTGCCAGCAGCGCACAACTAGCGGGCCTTTACAATGAGCAGTTCTTC
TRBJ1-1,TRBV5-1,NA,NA,CASSSQTELLNTEAFF,TGCGCCAGCAGCTCGCAGACGGAGCTTTTGAACACTGAAGCTTTCTTT
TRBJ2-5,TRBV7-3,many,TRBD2,CASSIGLARQETQYF,TGTGCCAGCAGCATTGGACTAGCGCGTCAAGAGACCCAGTACTTC
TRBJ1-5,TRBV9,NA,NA,CASSEGESSNQPQHF,TGTGCCAGCAGCGAGGGGGAATCCAGCAATCAGCCCCAGCATTTT
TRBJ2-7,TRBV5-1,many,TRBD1,CASSLEGAREQYF,TGCGCCAGCAGCTTGGAGGGGGCTAGGGAGCAGTACTTC
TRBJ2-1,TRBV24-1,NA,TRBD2,CATSVGLAGALNEQFF,TGTGCCACCAGTGTAGGACTAGCGGGAGCTCTTAATGAGCAGTTCTTC
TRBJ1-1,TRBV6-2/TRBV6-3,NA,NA,CASSYSRRSNTEAFF,TGTGCCAGCAGTTACTCGCGACGGTCGAACACTGAAGCTTTCTTT
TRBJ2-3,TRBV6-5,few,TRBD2,CASSSESGRSDTQYF,TGTGCCAGCAGTTCCGAAAGCGGGAGGTCAGATACGCAGTATTTT
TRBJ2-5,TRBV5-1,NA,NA,CASSAGPQETQYF,TGCGCCAGCAGCGCAGGACCGCAAGAGACCCAGTACTTC
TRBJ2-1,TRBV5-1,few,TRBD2,CASSLRGGVNNEQFF,TGCGCCAGCAGCTTACGGGGGGGCGTCAACAATGAGCAGTTCTTC
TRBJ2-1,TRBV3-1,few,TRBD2,CASSQVASGGESYNEQFF,TGTGCCAGCAGCCAAGTGGCTAGCGGGGGGGAATCCTACAATGAGCAGTTCTTC
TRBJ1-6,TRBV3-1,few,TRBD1,CASTDRGRSPLHF,TGTGCCAGCACAGACAGGGGGCGTTCACCCCTCCACTTT
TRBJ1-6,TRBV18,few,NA,CASSPLPMDSPLHF,TGTGCCAGCTCACCACTCCCAATGGATTCACCCCTCCACTTT
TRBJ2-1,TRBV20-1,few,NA,CSAESLGSWEQFF,TGCAGTGCTGAAAGCCTCGGGAGTTGGGAGCAGTTCTTC
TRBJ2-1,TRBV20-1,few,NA,CSARASGLARPDEQFF,TGCAGTGCTAGAGCATCGGGGCTAGCGAGGCCGGATGAGCAGTTCTTC
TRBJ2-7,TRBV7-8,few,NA,CASSLSAGQTYEQYF,TGTGCCAGCAGCTTATCGGCAGGCCAAACCTACGAGCAGTACTTC
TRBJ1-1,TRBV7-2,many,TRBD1,CASSLGGQLNTEAFF,TGTGCCAGCAGCTTAGGGGGACAGTTGAACACTGAAGCTTTCTTT
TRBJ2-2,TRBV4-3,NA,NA,CASSQVARTGELFF,TGCGCCAGCAGCCAAGTAGCGCGGACCGGGGAGCTGTTTTTT
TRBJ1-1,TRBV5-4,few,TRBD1,CASSTPMTGMNTEAFF,TGTGCCAGCAGCACACCCATGACAGGGATGAACACTGAAGCTTTCTTT
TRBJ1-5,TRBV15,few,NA,CATSRVGWAANQPQHF,TGTGCCACCAGCAGAGTAGGGTGGGCAGCAAATCAGCCCCAGCATTTT
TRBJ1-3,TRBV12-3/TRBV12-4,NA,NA,CANRAGGGNTIYF,TGTGCCAACCGGGCGGGCGGGGGAAACACCATATATTTT
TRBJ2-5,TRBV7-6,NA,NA,CASSSRYRETQYF,TGTGCCAGCAGCTCCCGTTATCGAGAGACCCAGTACTTC